One T cell receptor (beta chain) is described in this entry. These data are taken from a study of regulatory T cells in long-lasting Graves disease. Through Arm-PCR of CDR3 regions and iRepertoire HTBI primers, TCR beta libraries were built. TCRdb reprocessed the multiplex PCR reads via MiXCR and lists one record per CDR3 protein. The sample lists some 440,000 distinct CDR3 sequences, around 20% occurring once. CDR1 and CDR2 (germline): MGHRA, YSYEKL. CDR3 size: 15 residues. V lost 1 base and J 4 bases, leaving 13 bases between the germline ends. The time point: persistent/refractory GD, antithyroid drugs over 5 years with positive TRAb. Preparation of the TCR library used RNA extracted from PBMCs.

Sample: peripheral blood mononuclear cells (PBMCs), taken when the disease was refractory, from a patient treated with antithyroid drugs. The receptor was isolated from a female donor with Graves disease. V is TRBV4-1 and J is TRBJ1-1, with D possibly matching TRBD1 (5 bases). This CDR3 is CASSQGRGGGTEAFF. In nucleotides, the CDR3 is TGCGCCAGCAGCCAAGGGAGGGGAGGAGGCACTGAAGCTTTCTTT.